There are many counts of the clone carrying this TCR beta chain. This sample is drawn from a study of Graves' ophthalmopathy and Graves' hyperthyroidism. The CDR3 consists of 15 residues. V lost 5 bases to trimming and J lost 3 bases, with 17 bases between them. CDR1 and CDR2 from the germline V gene are SGHRS and YFSETQ. RNA served as the template for amplifying TCR beta CDR3 regions. Second-round multiplex PCR followed a first-round RT-PCR using HTBI primers. TCRdb recomputed calls from the multiplex PCR reads with MiXCR, one row per CDR3 protein. The sample has 400,000 or so distinct CDR3 sequences, about a sixth seen once; the top ten hold 2.4%.

The sample was peripheral blood. The receptor was isolated from an adult woman with stable Graves' hyperthyroidism. V and J are TRBV5-1 and TRBJ1-1, with a tentative D call TRBD1 (6 bases). CDR3 sequence (DNA): TGCGCCAGCAGGACAAGGACAGCCAGCGACACTGAAGCTTTCTTT. The encoded protein is CASRTRTASDTEAFF.